One sample yielded the 10 T cell receptor beta chains listed below, sequenced in a study of T cell repertoires in cytomegalovirus infection. TCRdb recomputed calls from the reads with MiXCR, one row per CDR3 protein. The sample has approximately 160,000 distinct CDR3 sequences, roughly a sixth seen once. Sequencing was done on a sample of CD8+ T cells from PBMCs. The receptors shown here come from a human donor in good health (CMV status not recorded). Some clones in this sample may be carry-over from other donors' samples.

Note on this clonotype: A much larger clone differs by one base, so this may be a read error. The chain combines TRBV28 with TRBJ2-1; a weak D match, TRBD2 (6 bases). Deletions cut 2 bases from V and 0 bases from J, with 8 bases between. CDR3 length: 15 residues. Germline V gives CDR1 MDHEN, CDR2 SYDVKM. Here the CDR3 reads CASSLETSSYNEQFF. CDR3 DNA sequence: TGTGCCAGCAGTTTAGAGACTAGCTCCTACAATGAGCAGTTCTTC.

This clonotype was detected only a few times. This rearrangement joins TRBV7-2 to TRBJ1-3, with 10 nucleotides matching TRBD1. V shed 5 bases, J shed 0 bases, and the junction held 7 bases outside the gene matches. Germline values: CDR1 SGHTA, CDR2 FQGNSA. The CDR3 extends over 17 amino acids. CDR3 DNA: TGTGCCAGCAGCCCCGGACAGGGGGTTATCTCTGGAAACACCATATATTTT. Its protein is CASSPGQGVISGNTIYF.

The V call is TRBV29-1, the J call TRBJ1-3; D gene unclear. Trimming cost V 4 bases and J 8 bases, with 15 bases left between them. The CDR3 sequence is 13 residues long. Germline CDR1 reads SQVTM; CDR2 reads ANQGSEA. CDR3 in DNA: TGCAGCGTTGTTCGGCAGGATTTACACACCATATATTTT. Amino acids: CSVVRQDLHTIYF.

The V and J genes are TRBV20-1 and TRBJ1-1; D is possibly TRBD1 (6 bases). There are 12 residues in the CDR3. Germline loops: CDR1 DFQATT, CDR2 SNEGSKA (reference sequence). V was cut by 5 bases and J by 6 bases, with 13 bases left in between. The CDR3 is CSASLQGSEAFF. Here the CDR3 DNA reads TGCAGTGCTTCCCTACAGGGTTCTGAAGCTTTCTTT.

This clonotype was counted only a few times. The chain couples TRBV12-3 or TRBV12-4 to TRBJ2-1, with D uncertain. V was pared by 1 base and J by 2 bases, with 9 bases between. The CDR3 sequence is 15 residues long. CDR3 amino acids: CASSLVGSAYNEQFF. The CDR3 region has the DNA TGTGCCAGCAGTTTAGTAGGGTCTGCCTACAATGAGCAGTTCTTC.

The chain joins TRBV13 to TRBJ1-1; perhaps TRBD1 as D (6 bases). V was trimmed by 0 bases and J by 7 bases, leaving 9 bases between them. The germline V gene encodes CDR1 PRHDT and CDR2 FYEKMQ (reference sequence). This CDR3 is built from 13 residues. This chain's CDR3 is CASSLGQGNEAFF. The DNA for the CDR3 is TGTGCCAGCAGCTTAGGACAGGGCAATGAAGCTTTCTTT. Looking up the rest from reference TRBV13 and TRBJ1-1 gives the full variable domain: AAGVIQSPRHLIKEKRETATLKCYPIPRHDTVYWYQQGPGQDPQFLISFYEKMQSDKGSIPDRFSAQQFSDYHSELNMSSLELGDSALYFCASSLGQGNEAFFGQGTRLTVV.

This clonotype was recorded only once. This sequence joins TRBV20-1 and TRBJ2-7, with TRBD1 as a possible D gene (6 bases). The CDR3 length is 15 residues. In germline, CDR1 is DFQATT, CDR2 SNEGSKA (reference sequence). V was cut by 6 bases and J by 2 bases, with 20 bases left in between. Here the CDR3 DNA reads TGCAGTGCCGATTTACCCGGGACAAATGCCTACGAGCAGTACTTC. This encodes CSADLPGTNAYEQYF.

The chain carries TRBV20-1 and TRBJ2-6; D is uncertain. CDR3 length equals 14 residues. V was trimmed by 3 bases and J by 0 bases, leaving 6 bases between them. Per the germline V gene, CDR1 is DFQATT and CDR2 is SNEGSKA (reference sequence). CDR3 loop: CSASLPSGANVLTF. The CDR3 bases are TGCAGTGCTAGTCTTCCCTCTGGGGCCAACGTCCTGACTTTC.

This clonotype was seen only a few times. V and J are TRBV14 and TRBJ2-1, with D perhaps TRBD2 (6 bases). The V and J ends lost 0 bases and 5 bases respectively, with 17 bases between them. The CDR3 contains 17 residues. The germline V gene encodes CDR1 SGHDN and CDR2 FVKESK. CDR3 DNA: TGTGCCAGCAGCCAAGAATGGGTAACTAGCCAACACAATGAGCAGTTCTTC. Its translation: CASSQEWVTSQHNEQFF.

This clonotype was observed a few times. The rearrangement uses TRBV7-3 and TRBJ2-1; TRBD2 is a possible D gene (6 bases). The germline CDR1 and CDR2 sequences are SGHTA and FQGTGA. CDR3 length equals 14 residues. With 3 bases removed from V and 5 bases from J, the gap between germline ends came to 11 bases. As DNA, the CDR3 is TGTGCCAGCAGCTTCTCGGGACTTAACAATGAGCAGTTCTTC. Its protein is CASSFSGLNNEQFF.